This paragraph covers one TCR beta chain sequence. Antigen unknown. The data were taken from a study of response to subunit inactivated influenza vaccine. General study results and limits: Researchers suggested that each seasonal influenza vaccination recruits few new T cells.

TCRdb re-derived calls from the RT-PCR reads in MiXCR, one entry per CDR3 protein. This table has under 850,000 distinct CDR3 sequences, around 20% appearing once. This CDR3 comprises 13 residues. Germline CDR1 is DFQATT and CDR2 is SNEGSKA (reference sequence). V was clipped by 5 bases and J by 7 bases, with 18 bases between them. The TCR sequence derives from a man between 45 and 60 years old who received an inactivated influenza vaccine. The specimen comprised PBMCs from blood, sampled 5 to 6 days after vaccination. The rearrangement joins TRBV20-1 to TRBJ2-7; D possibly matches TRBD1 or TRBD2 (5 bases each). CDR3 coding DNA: TGCAGTGCTGATTACGGGGCCTCGAGGGAGCAGTACTTC. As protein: CSADYGASREQYF.